A few counts support the clone carrying this T cell receptor beta chain. Its specificity is unknown. The record originates from a study of cytomegalovirus exposure and HLA in healthy donors. The study, taken as a whole, reports: Most TCR beta V segments were productive about 87% or about 30% of the time in an earlier analysis.

Primers: 60 Vbeta forward and 13 Jbeta reverse. The assay was immunoSEQ multiplex PCR, and TCRdb's table has in-frame clones only and misses some. The table includes 90,000 to 110,000 clones, approximately 82% detected once. Germline CDR1 SGHDT, CDR2 YYEEEE. The CDR3 consists of 17 residues. The ends lost 2 bases at V and 0 bases at J; junction bases unmatched: 7. The source is a man aged 40-49 years in good health and CMV-seropositive. This chain joins TRBV5-6 and TRBJ2-3, with TRBD1 matching over 9 bases. Source material: PBMCs. For the CDR3, the DNA is TGTGCCAGCAGCTTTATAACAGGGGGCAAGAGCACAGATACGCAGTATTTT. Translating it yields CASSFITGGKSTDTQYF.